The 28 T cell receptor beta chains listed next were all sequenced from one sample in a study of shared clonotypes between healthy human individuals. The naive CD8 subset, CD45RO-negative cells positively selected for CCR7, excluded terminally differentiated effector memory CD45RA+ cells. Method: immunoSEQ multiplex PCR; TCRdb's copy keeps in-frame clones and lacks some. The data contain roughly 2,000,000 clones, just over 90% of them singletons. The sample consisted of naive CD8+ T cells from PBMCs. The receptors derive from a young man in good health. Some clones in this sample may be carry-over from other donors' samples.

This chain uses TRBV7-2 with TRBJ2-7, with D possibly matching TRBD1 (6 bases). The germline CDR1 and CDR2 sequences are SGHTA and FQGNSA. The ends were cut back, 2 bases at V and 6 bases at J, with 11 bases in the middle. CDR3 length: 13 residues. The CDR3 DNA is TGTGCCAGCAGCTTATTAGGGGGTGGCGAGCAGTACTTC. Encoded protein: CASSLLGGGEQYF.

In regard to this clone: This sample also contains other DNA sequences that code for the same CDR3. The V gene is TRBV28, the J gene TRBJ2-7; D call uncertain. Trimming took off 2 bases at V and 7 bases at J, with 6 bases between the two ends. Germline V lookup: CDR1 MDHEN, CDR2 SYDVKM. The CDR3 length is 11 residues. DNA for the CDR3: TGTGCCAGCAGTTTAGGACGGGAGCAGTACTTC. Translating it yields CASSLGREQYF.

This rearrangement joins TRBV29-1 to TRBJ1-2; 10 bases are a match to TRBD1. Germline lookup yields CDR1 SQVTM and CDR2 ANQGSEA. With V trimmed by 0 bases and J by 4 bases, 5 bases remained unmatched. This CDR3 is 15 amino acids long. CDR3 DNA: TGCAGCGTTGAAGATCTGGACAGGGGGACCTATGGCTACACCTTC. It specifies CSVEDLDRGTYGYTF.

This sequence joins TRBV7-3 and TRBJ2-2; a possible D gene is TRBD2 (6 bases). The V and J ends lost 4 bases and 3 bases respectively, with 12 bases between them. The CDR3 loop spans 15 amino acids. Germline V gene lookup returns CDR1 SGHTA and CDR2 FQGTGA. CDR3 residues: CASSSAGGYTGELFF. As DNA, the CDR3 is TGTGCCAGCAGCTCCGCCGGGGGATACACCGGGGAGCTGTTTTTT.

This chain links TRBV29-1 with TRBJ2-3; D not certain. The CDR3 sequence is 10 residues long. Germline V lookup: CDR1 SQVTM, CDR2 ANQGSEA. Trimming pared 1 base from V and 10 bases from J, leaving 6 bases between. The CDR3 spells CSVEADAQYF. CDR3 bases: TGCAGCGTTGAAGCGGATGCGCAGTATTTT.

This rearrangement joins TRBV19 to TRBJ1-3; a weak D match, TRBD1 (5 bases). CDR3 size: 18 residues. Germline lookup yields CDR1 LNHDA and CDR2 SQIVND (reference sequence). V lost 6 bases and J 0 bases, leaving 21 bases between the germline ends. CDR3: CASRVTKVGAISGNTIYF. CDR3 DNA sequence: TGTGCCAGTAGAGTAACTAAAGTTGGGGCGATCTCTGGAAACACCATATATTTT.

This rearrangement joins TRBV6-5 to TRBJ1-4; D not resolved. V was clipped by 4 bases and J by 7 bases, with 16 bases between them. The length of the CDR3 is 15 residues. Germline CDR1 is MNHEY and CDR2 is SVGAGI. The CDR3 sequence: CASSSDAAGLEKLFF. CDR3 DNA: TGTGCCAGCAGTTCCGACGCGGCTGGCCTTGAAAAACTGTTTTTT.

Note on this clone: Additional DNA sequences in this sample encode the identical CDR3. The gene calls are TRBV5-6 and TRBJ1-1, with unresolved D. Deletions cut 0 bases from V and 7 bases from J, with 7 bases between. Germline CDR1 and CDR2: SGHDT and YYEEEE. The CDR3 is 12 residues long. The CDR3 region has the DNA TGTGCCAGCAGCTTGGTCGAACATGAAGCTTTCTTT. Its protein product is CASSLVEHEAFF.

This clone came up a few times. The rearrangement joins TRBV19 to TRBJ1-2, with D unresolved. Germline V lookup: CDR1 LNHDA, CDR2 SQIVND (reference sequence). There are 14 residues in the CDR3. Deletions cut 7 bases from V and 3 bases from J, with 15 bases between. For the CDR3, the DNA is TGTGCCAGTAACGACATTTGGACCGACTATGGCTACACCTTC. Translated: CASNDIWTDYGYTF. The full variable domain, its missing parts supplied by reference TRBV19 and TRBJ1-2, is DGGITQSPKYLFRKEGQNVTLSCEQNLNHDAMYWYRQDPGQGLRLIYYSQIVNDFQKGDIAEGYSVSREKKESFPLTVTSAQKNPTAFYLCASNDIWTDYGYTFGSGTRLTVV.

The CDR3 region is CASSLGRGQAEQYF. DNA of the CDR3: TGTGCCAGCAGCTTAGGCAGGGGGCAAGCCGAGCAGTACTTC. This chain joins TRBV11-3 and TRBJ2-7, with TRBD1 matching over 8 bases. Germline CDR1 is SGHNT and CDR2 is YENEEA. V trimming: 1 base; J trimming: 6 bases; junction bases outside the gene matches: 5. The CDR3 is made up of 14 amino acids.

The genes are TRBV7-2 and TRBJ2-1; no firm D call. Deletions cut 4 bases from V and 6 bases from J, with 13 bases between. CDR1 and CDR2 from the germline V gene are SGHTA and FQGNSA. This CDR3 comprises 14 residues. CDR3 DNA: TGTGCCAGCAGCTCGACGAGAGTGATCAATGAGCAGTTCTTC. This sequence encodes CASSSTRVINEQFF.

The rearrangement uses TRBV7-2 and TRBJ1-1; TRBD1 aligns across 7 bases. Germline assignment: CDR1 SGHTA and CDR2 FQGNSA. V lost 6 bases to trimming and J lost 7 bases; unmatched junction nucleotides: 23. The CDR3 runs 18 residues. CDR3 amino acids: CASRQLGTARLTGDEAFF. The CDR3 DNA follows: TGTGCCAGCAGACAACTTGGGACAGCCCGCCTGACTGGGGATGAAGCTTTCTTT.

This clone was detected only a few times. The chain employs TRBV4-1 and TRBJ1-1, with no clear D. Trimming took 3 bases from V and 3 from J, leaving 14 bases between them. Per germline, CDR1 MGHRA and CDR2 YSYEKL. The CDR3 spans 15 residues. CDR3 loop: CASSQPWGGDTEAFF. Written as DNA, the CDR3 is TGCGCCAGCAGCCAGCCCTGGGGTGGAGACACTGAAGCTTTCTTT.

V is TRBV30 and J is TRBJ2-1; 7 bases agree with TRBD2. With V trimmed by 4 bases and J by 9 bases, 6 bases remained unmatched. The CDR3 covers 12 residues. CDR1 is GTSNPN, CDR2 SVGIG, per germline (reference sequence). CDR3 in amino acids: CAWTSGVPEQFF. As DNA, the CDR3 is TGTGCCTGGACTAGCGGAGTTCCTGAGCAGTTCTTC.

This rearrangement joins TRBV27 to TRBJ2-7, with TRBD2 identical over 8 bases. Losses at the gene ends were 8 bases for V and 6 bases for J; bases not matched to a gene: 6. This CDR3 contains 12 residues. CDR1 is MNHEY and CDR2 is SMNVEV in the germline V gene (reference sequence). The chain's CDR3 is CASSAGGAEQYF. The CDR3, as DNA: TGTGCCAGCTCTGCGGGGGGCGCCGAGCAGTACTTC.

This clone was seen just once. The rearrangement joins TRBV4-1 to TRBJ2-5; 7 positions agree with TRBD1. Germline lookup yields CDR1 MGHRA and CDR2 YSYEKL. The CDR3 loop spans 16 amino acids. The V segment lost 4 bases and the J segment 2 bases; nucleotides outside the gene matches: 10. The CDR3 loop reads CASSPGGAALQETQYF. Here the CDR3 DNA reads TGCGCCAGCAGCCCAGGGGGTGCAGCGTTACAAGAGACCCAGTACTTC.

This chain uses TRBV9 with TRBJ1-2; the match to TRBD1 covers 8 bases. Trimming at V came to 0 bases and at J to 3 bases, leaving 4 bases not matched to a gene. Germline V lookup: CDR1 SGDLS, CDR2 YYNGEE. The CDR3 consists of 15 residues. The CDR3 nucleotides read TGTGCCAGCAGCGTAGGCGGGACAGGACACTATGGCTACACCTTC. This encodes CASSVGGTGHYGYTF.

The chain recombines TRBV4-1 with TRBJ2-3; D is unresolved. CDR3 length: 14 residues. Germline V CDR1 and CDR2: MGHRA, YSYEKL. The V gene lost 1 base and the J gene lost 3 bases, with 8 bases spanning the gap. CDR3 in amino acids: CASSQVRWTDTQYF. The CDR3 nucleotides read TGCGCCAGCAGCCAAGTCAGGTGGACAGATACGCAGTATTTT.

The chain employs TRBV4-2 and TRBJ2-1; 7 bases map to TRBD2. The CDR3 spans 15 residues. V was clipped by 0 bases and J by 4 bases; unmatched bases: 3. Germline V gene sequence: CDR1 LGHNA, CDR2 YNFKEQ. The CDR3 protein is CASSQDSGPYNEQFF. The CDR3 nucleotides read TGTGCCAGCAGCCAAGATAGCGGGCCATACAATGAGCAGTTCTTC.

This rearrangement joins TRBV28 to TRBJ2-3; D is possibly TRBD2 (5 bases). Germline lookup yields CDR1 MDHEN and CDR2 SYDVKM. This CDR3 region has 13 residues. V was trimmed by 3 bases and J by 4 bases, leaving 8 bases between them. This CDR3 is CASSFGMSDTQYF. CDR3 DNA sequence: TGTGCCAGCAGTTTCGGGATGTCAGATACGCAGTATTTT.

The chain carries TRBV15 and TRBJ1-1, with D uncertain. The CDR3 is 14 amino acids. Germline values: CDR1 LNHNV, CDR2 YYDKDF (reference sequence). Between the trimmed V and J ends, which lost 1 base and 8 bases, there was a span of 14 bases. CDR3 nucleotide sequence: TGTGCCACCAGCAGAGTCCTTTGGGAGACAGAAGCTTTCTTT. Its translation is CATSRVLWETEAFF.

V gene TRBV13 combines with J gene TRBJ2-4; D gene unclear. The CDR3 runs 15 residues. CDR1 PRHDT and CDR2 FYEKMQ come from the germline V gene (reference sequence). V shed 5 bases and J shed 5 bases, with 16 bases lying between them. The DNA of the CDR3 is TGTGCCAGCAGCCCTAACCCCAATAAGGAAAACATTCAGTACTTC. Amino acid sequence: CASSPNPNKENIQYF.

This chain connects TRBV27 to TRBJ1-5, with D uncertain. This CDR3 is 15 amino acids long. The V end was cut by 0 bases, the J end by 2 bases, with 8 bases between. CDR1 MNHEY and CDR2 SMNVEV come from the germline V gene (reference sequence). CDR3 coding DNA: TGTGCCAGCAGTTTATCCCTGCAGGGCAATCAGCCCCAGCATTTT. Encoded protein: CASSLSLQGNQPQHF.

This chain uses TRBV19 with TRBJ1-2; a weak D match, TRBD1 (5 bases). The length of the CDR3 is 14 residues. V was clipped by 1 base and J by 2 bases, with 8 bases between them. Germline loops: CDR1 LNHDA, CDR2 SQIVND (reference sequence). CDR3 region: CASSIVDSNYGYTF. The CDR3 DNA reads as TGTGCCAGTAGTATAGTCGACAGCAACTATGGCTACACCTTC.

In this sample, this clone turned up once. This chain uses TRBV7-9 with TRBJ2-7; TRBD1 agrees at 10 bases. CDR3 length equals 15 residues. The trim removed 4 bases at V and 6 bases at J, leaving 9 bases unmatched. Germline V CDR1 and CDR2: SEHNR, FQNEAQ (reference sequence). The CDR3 here is CASSSPGQGPGEQYF. In nucleotides, the CDR3 is TGTGCCAGCAGCTCGCCGGGACAGGGGCCGGGCGAGCAGTACTTC.

The chain has TRBV7-8 and TRBJ1-5; D is undetermined. Trimming left V 2 bases short and J 2 bases short, with 7 bases between. CDR1 is SGHVS and CDR2 is FQNEAQ in the germline V gene. This CDR3 has 14 residues. This CDR3 reads CASSLRRGNQPQHF. The CDR3 coding sequence is TGTGCCAGCAGCTTACGCCGGGGCAATCAGCCCCAGCATTTT.

J is TRBJ2-1 and V is TRBV7-9, with D tentatively TRBD2 (5 bases). CDR1 and CDR2 (germline): SEHNR, FQNEAQ (reference sequence). This CDR3 region has 16 residues. V was trimmed by 5 bases and J by 8 bases, leaving 22 bases between them. DNA for the CDR3: TGTGCCAGCAGCCCTCGGAGGCTACCGTTTCTGGATGAGCAGTTCTTC. It specifies CASSPRRLPFLDEQFF.

V gene TRBV7-8 combines with J gene TRBJ2-7; TRBD1 agrees at 7 bases. Germline trimming cut 0 bases from V and 2 bases from J; bases unmatched to any gene: 7. In germline, CDR1 is SGHVS, CDR2 FQNEAQ. This CDR3 is 16 amino acids long. CDR3 region: CASSLAAGTVTYEQYF. The CDR3 DNA reads as TGTGCCAGCAGCTTAGCTGCCGGGACAGTGACCTACGAGCAGTACTTC.